The 30 T cell receptor beta chains listed next were all sequenced from one sample in a study of T cell responses to AZD1222 COVID-19 vaccine. Using immunoSEQ multiplex PCR, the repertoire was profiled, and TCRdb retains in-frame clones only, with some absent. The table has fewer than 120,000 clones, roughly 90% seen once. Sample: peripheral blood, taken 28 days after the second AZD1222 dose. Receptors originate from an adult who received the AZD1222 COVID-19 vaccine.

V gene TRBV5-3 combines with J gene TRBJ1-1, with D possibly TRBD1 on 5 matching bases. TRBV5-3 is treated as an ORF (open reading frame) with a function not yet certain. CDR3 size: 18 residues. With 3 bases removed from V and 1 base from J, the gap between germline ends came to 22 bases. The CDR3 region has the DNA TGTGCCAGAAGCTCACGAACGCGGGCCAAAAGGGGGAACACTGAAGCTTTCTTT. Encoded protein: CARSSRTRAKRGNTEAFF.

The chain has TRBV2 and TRBJ2-3; tentative D call: TRBD2 (6 bases). This CDR3 spans 16 amino acids. Germline V gene lookup returns CDR1 SNHLY and CDR2 FYNNEI. The V end was cut by 8 bases, the J end by 2 bases, with 20 bases between. The CDR3 spells CASATGTFTYTDTQYF. The CDR3 region has the DNA TGTGCCAGCGCAACCGGGACTTTTACTTACACAGATACGCAGTATTTT. Variable domain in full (rest from reference TRBV2 and TRBJ2-3): EPEVTQTPSHQVTQMGQEVILRCVPISNHLYFYWYRQILGQKVEFLVSFYNNEISEKSEIFDDQFSVERPDGSNFTLKIRSTKLEDSAMYFCASATGTFTYTDTQYFGPGTRLTVL.

CDR3 nucleotides: TGTGCCAGCAGCAGGGCCGGGCCCGAAGCTTTCTTT. Encoded protein: CASSRAGPEAFF. The gene calls are TRBV9 and TRBJ1-1; D gene uncertain. V was cut by 4 bases and J by 8 bases, with 12 bases left in between. CDR1 and CDR2 (germline): SGDLS, YYNGEE. The CDR3 extends over 12 amino acids.

This chain connects TRBV29-1 to TRBJ2-3; no reliable D call. Trimming pared 4 bases from V and 5 bases from J, leaving 1 base between. Per the germline V gene, CDR1 is SQVTM and CDR2 is ANQGSEA. This CDR3 comprises 9 residues. CDR3 region: CSVGDTQYF. CDR3 nucleotide sequence: TGCAGCGTTGGAGATACGCAGTATTTT.

The V gene is TRBV6-5, the J gene TRBJ1-1; D possibly corresponds to TRBD1 (5 bases). CDR1 is MNHEY, CDR2 SVGAGI, per germline. Trimming shortened V by 5 bases and J by 1 base, and 8 bases separated the two germline ends. This CDR3 comprises 13 residues. The CDR3 is CASSLQGNTEAFF. The CDR3 DNA follows: TGTGCCAGCAGTCTCCAGGGGAACACTGAAGCTTTCTTT.

This sequence joins TRBV4-1 and TRBJ1-3; D is uncertain. CDR3 size: 16 residues. V was shortened by 0 bases and J by 4 bases, with 13 bases between the two germline ends. Germline V lookup: CDR1 MGHRA, CDR2 YSYEKL. The DNA of the CDR3 is TGCGCCAGCAGCCAAGAGGGTCGGACGGTAGGAAACACCATATATTTT. Its translation is CASSQEGRTVGNTIYF.

V is TRBV5-1 and J is TRBJ2-7; 7 positions match TRBD1. The CDR3 contains 15 residues. With V trimmed by 0 bases and J by 2 bases, 5 bases remained unmatched. The V gene's germline CDR1 is SGHRS and CDR2 YFSETQ. The CDR3 is CASSLGGTDAYEQYF. CDR3 nucleotide sequence: TGCGCCAGCAGCTTGGGAGGGACAGATGCCTACGAGCAGTACTTC.

The CDR3: CATSRDRRGESYGYTF. The CDR3, as DNA: TGTGCCACCAGCAGAGATAGGAGGGGCGAAAGCTATGGCTACACCTTC. The J gene is TRBJ1-2, the V gene TRBV15; TRBD1 might be the D (5 bases). There are 16 residues in the CDR3. Germline V gives CDR1 LNHNV, CDR2 YYDKDF (reference sequence). The V gene lost 0 bases and the J gene lost 4 bases, with 15 bases spanning the gap.

The chain recombines TRBV3-1 (or the pseudogene TRBV3-2) with TRBJ2-5; D possibly corresponds to TRBD2 (5 bases). The V end lost 1 base, the J end lost 5 bases, and 14 bases lay between the germline ends. CDR3 size: 15 residues. CDR1 and CDR2 (germline): LGHDT, YNNKEL (reference sequence). The CDR3 loop is CASSQVGLASETQYF. In nucleotides, the CDR3 is TGTGCCAGCAGCCAAGTTGGGCTAGCAAGCGAGACCCAGTACTTC.

This sequence joins TRBV2 and TRBJ1-5; weak D call: TRBD1 (5 bases). The CDR3 totals 16 residues. Trimming cost V 10 bases and J 2 bases, with 21 bases left between them. Germline V gene data show CDR1 as SNHLY and CDR2 as FYNNEI. CDR3 region: CATRPGPQGGNQPQHF. The CDR3 nucleotides are TGTGCCACCCGCCCTGGCCCTCAGGGTGGCAATCAGCCCCAGCATTTT. Variable domain in full (rest from reference TRBV2 and TRBJ1-5): EPEVTQTPSHQVTQMGQEVILRCVPISNHLYFYWYRQILGQKVEFLVSFYNNEISEKSEIFDDQFSVERPDGSNFTLKIRSTKLEDSAMYFCATRPGPQGGNQPQHFGDGTRLSIL.

The V call is TRBV2, the J call TRBJ2-7, with 10 positions matching TRBD2. CDR1 is SNHLY, CDR2 FYNNEI, per germline. V was clipped by 6 bases and J by 3 bases; unmatched bases: 5. The CDR3 runs to 14 residues. The CDR3 sequence is CASRPGLARYEQYF. CDR3 nucleotide sequence: TGTGCCAGCAGACCGGGACTAGCGCGCTACGAGCAGTACTTC.

V gene TRBV7-9 combines with J gene TRBJ1-1; tentative D call: TRBD1 (6 bases). Per the germline V gene, CDR1 is SEHNR and CDR2 is FQNEAQ (reference sequence). The V and J ends lost 7 bases and 1 base respectively, with 13 bases between them. The length of the CDR3 is 14 residues. In nucleotides, the CDR3 is TGTGCCAGCATCCCAGGGGAGACGAACACTGAAGCTTTCTTT. Its translation is CASIPGETNTEAFF.

The V call is TRBV19, the J call TRBJ2-2; D perhaps matches TRBD1 (5 bases). Germline V gene lookup returns CDR1 LNHDA and CDR2 SQIVND (reference sequence). The germline V and J ends were trimmed by 7 bases and 1 base, with 7 bases remaining between them. CDR3 length: 13 residues. The CDR3 nucleotides are TGTGCCAGTAAAGACAGGAACACCGGGGAGCTGTTTTTT. This sequence encodes CASKDRNTGELFF.

This chain connects TRBV6-4 to TRBJ1-6; a weak D match, TRBD1 (6 bases). The length of the CDR3 is 13 residues. Germline CDR1 reads MRHNA; CDR2 reads SNTAGT. Trimming took off 10 bases at V and 5 bases at J, with 12 bases between the two ends. The CDR3 coding sequence is TGTGCCACGCGGACAGCAGATAATTCACCCCTCCACTTT. Its protein product is CATRTADNSPLHF.

This clone was detected once. The gene calls are TRBV20-1 and TRBJ2-7, with D unresolved. The CDR3 runs to 10 residues. V lost 5 bases and J 4 bases, leaving 6 bases between the germline ends. CDR1 is DFQATT, CDR2 SNEGSKA, per germline (reference sequence). CDR3 nucleotides: TGCAGTGCTTTCGAATACGAGCAGTACTTC. Amino acids: CSAFEYEQYF.

A few counts support this clone. The chain links TRBV5-1 to TRBJ1-1; tentative D call: TRBD1 (5 bases). The CDR3 contains 13 residues. From germline, CDR1 is SGHRS and CDR2 YFSETQ. Deletions cut 2 bases from V and 2 bases from J, with 7 bases between. The chain's CDR3 is CASSFQGNTEAFF. The DNA for the CDR3 is TGCGCCAGCAGCTTCCAGGGTAACACTGAAGCTTTCTTT.

The chain combines TRBV29-1 with TRBJ2-7, with D possibly being TRBD2 (6 bases). V was shortened by 4 bases and J by 5 bases, with 9 bases between the two germline ends. The CDR3 length is 11 residues. Germline V gene lookup returns CDR1 SQVTM and CDR2 ANQGSEA. CDR3 in amino acids: CSVGGVNEQYF. The CDR3 bases are TGCAGCGTTGGGGGGGTCAACGAGCAGTACTTC.

The genes are TRBV7-9 and TRBJ1-6; D remains ambiguous. CDR1 is SEHNR and CDR2 is FQNEAQ in the germline V gene (reference sequence). Trimming took 1 base from V and 0 from J, leaving 13 bases between them. The CDR3 is 18 residues long. The CDR3 reads CASSLGVRESSYNSPLHF. The DNA for the CDR3 is TGTGCCAGCAGCTTAGGAGTAAGGGAGAGCTCCTATAATTCACCCCTCCACTTT.

The rearrangement uses TRBV5-1 and TRBJ1-6; the D gene is possibly TRBD1 (6 bases). Germline CDR1 is SGHRS and CDR2 is YFSETQ. The CDR3 loop spans 12 amino acids. The ends were cut back, 3 bases at V and 12 bases at J, with 10 bases in the middle. The CDR3 DNA reads TGCGCCAGCAGCTCGGGACATCAACCCCTCCACTTT. The encoded protein is CASSSGHQPLHF. Combining the CDR3 with reference TRBV5-1 and TRBJ1-6 gives the whole variable domain KAGVTQTPRYLIKTRGQQVTLSCSPISGHRSVSWYQQTPGQGLQFLFEYFSETQRNKGNFPGRFSGRQFSNSRSEMNVSTLELGDSALYLCASSSGHQPLHFGNGTRLTVT.

The V call is TRBV5-4, the J call TRBJ2-7, with a possible D match to TRBD1 (6 bases). V lost 3 bases and J lost 2, with 12 bases in between. This CDR3 has 14 amino acids. CDR1 is SGHNT and CDR2 is YYREEE in the germline V gene (reference sequence). CDR3 nucleotides: TGTGCCAGCAGCTCGACCGGGACACCCTACGAGCAGTACTTC. Residues: CASSSTGTPYEQYF.

This clone came up once. The chain joins TRBV14 to TRBJ1-1; D unresolved. The CDR3 totals 14 residues. Trimming shortened V by 2 bases and J by 0 bases, and 7 bases separated the two germline ends. The V gene's germline CDR1 is SGHDN and CDR2 FVKESK. In DNA, the CDR3 is TGTGCCAGCAGCCAAAGGATAATGAACACTGAAGCTTTCTTT. Translation gives CASSQRIMNTEAFF.

The genes are TRBV3-1 (or the pseudogene TRBV3-2) and TRBJ1-2; 7 nucleotides match TRBD1. V dropped 3 bases and J dropped 3; count of bases not matched to a gene: 7. The CDR3 spans 15 residues. Germline V gene lookup returns CDR1 LGHDT and CDR2 YNNKEL (reference sequence). The CDR3 DNA reads as TGTGCCAGCAGCCAGGGCAGGGGGTCGGACTATGGCTACACCTTC. This encodes CASSQGRGSDYGYTF.

The chain links TRBV19 to TRBJ1-1; D is unresolved. The V and J ends lost 7 bases and 4 bases respectively, with 19 bases between them. CDR1 and CDR2 from the germline V gene are LNHDA and SQIVND (reference sequence). The CDR3 has 15 residues. CDR3 residues: CASTLDQSIRTEAFF. CDR3 nucleotide sequence: TGTGCCAGTACTCTTGACCAGAGTATCCGCACTGAAGCTTTCTTT.

The chain joins TRBV11-2 to TRBJ1-3; 8 nucleotides agree with TRBD1. This CDR3 is built from 17 residues. V was pared by 4 bases and J by 2 bases, with 10 bases of the junction left unmatched. Germline lookup yields CDR1 SGHAT and CDR2 FQNNGV. CDR3 in amino acids: CASSSYGRDRTGNTIYF. CDR3 nucleotides: TGTGCCAGCAGCTCCTATGGGAGGGACAGGACTGGAAACACCATATATTTT.

The CDR3 is CSVETWRGRRTDTQYF. The CDR3 bases are TGCAGCGTTGAAACGTGGCGGGGTAGGCGCACAGATACGCAGTATTTT. The chain employs TRBV29-1 and TRBJ2-3; a weak D match, TRBD2 (6 bases). Trimming pared 2 bases from V and 1 base from J, leaving 16 bases between. This CDR3 has 16 residues. Germline V CDR1 and CDR2: SQVTM, ANQGSEA.

As for this clone: The sample holds other DNA sequences that translate to the same CDR3. J is TRBJ2-2 and V is TRBV9, with a weak D call TRBD2 (6 bases). Per the germline V gene, CDR1 is SGDLS and CDR2 is YYNGEE. V shed 2 bases and J shed 0 bases, with 8 bases lying between them. The CDR3 is 15 amino acids. The CDR3 reads CASSVGGSNTGELFF. CDR3 bases: TGTGCCAGCAGCGTTGGAGGGTCGAACACCGGGGAGCTGTTTTTT.

This chain joins TRBV18 and TRBJ1-6; weak D call: TRBD1 (5 bases). This CDR3 comprises 15 residues. V was pared by 1 base and J by 5 bases, with 9 bases between. The germline V gene encodes CDR1 KGHSH and CDR2 LQKENI. CDR3 DNA: TGTGCCAGCTCACCACTACCGGGACATAATTCACCCCTCCACTTT. Translated: CASSPLPGHNSPLHF.

CDR3: CASSIAWSGVGNQPQHF. The DNA of the CDR3 is TGTGCCAGTAGTATAGCGTGGTCCGGGGTCGGCAATCAGCCCCAGCATTTT. V is TRBV19 and J is TRBJ1-5; D remains unclear. CDR1 and CDR2 from the germline V gene are LNHDA and SQIVND (reference sequence). V was cut by 1 base and J by 2 bases, with 15 bases left in between. The CDR3 has 17 amino acids.

The rearrangement uses TRBV19 and TRBJ1-6; D unresolved. The CDR3 is 13 amino acids. Germline V gene sequence: CDR1 LNHDA, CDR2 SQIVND (reference sequence). V was pared by 5 bases and J by 9 bases, with 11 bases between. CDR3 coding DNA: TGTGCCAGTAGTGGTGTCAGCAGTTCACCCCTCCACTTT. Translated: CASSGVSSSPLHF.

The CDR3 bases are TGTGCCAGCAGCTTAAATTTGGGGGATGTTCGGTATGGCTACACCTTC. Amino acids: CASSLNLGDVRYGYTF. V and J are TRBV7-2 and TRBJ1-2; the D gene is possibly TRBD1 (5 bases). With 2 bases removed from V and 5 bases from J, the gap between germline ends came to 18 bases. Germline V gene lookup returns CDR1 SGHTA and CDR2 FQGNSA. This CDR3 has 16 residues. The full variable domain, rest sourced from reference TRBV7-2 and TRBJ1-2, is GAGVSQSPSNKVTEKGKDVELRCDPISGHTALYWYRQSLGQGLEFLIYFQGNSAPDKSGLPSDRFSAERTGGSVSTLTIQRTQQEDSAVYLCASSLNLGDVRYGYTFGSGTRLTVV.